The present entry profiles one T cell receptor beta chain with its context. V lost 6 bases and J lost 3, with 5 bases in between. The CDR3 sequence is 11 residues long. CDR1 MDHEN and CDR2 SYDVKM come from the germline V gene. Original data processing: Filtering differed, since immunoSEQ gave only junction sequences and no quality scores. The repertoire was sequenced with immunoSEQ multiplex PCR; TCRdb's copy has only in-frame clones and lacks some. V and J calls and clone size are given by that table; D and trimming were obtained from the DNA. Of roughly 2.2 million clones in the sample, just under 95% were seen once. These data are taken from a study of shared clonotypes between healthy human individuals.

The chain is built from TRBV28 and TRBJ1-2; D not resolved. Specimen: naive CD4+ T cells from PBMCs. This sample's subset: CD45RA+ positively selected. The TCR sequence derives from a man between 18 and 35 years old in good health. Some clones in this sample may be carry-over from other donors' samples. The CDR3 region is CASRKDYGYTF. DNA for the CDR3: TGTGCCAGCAGGAAAGACTATGGCTACACCTTC.